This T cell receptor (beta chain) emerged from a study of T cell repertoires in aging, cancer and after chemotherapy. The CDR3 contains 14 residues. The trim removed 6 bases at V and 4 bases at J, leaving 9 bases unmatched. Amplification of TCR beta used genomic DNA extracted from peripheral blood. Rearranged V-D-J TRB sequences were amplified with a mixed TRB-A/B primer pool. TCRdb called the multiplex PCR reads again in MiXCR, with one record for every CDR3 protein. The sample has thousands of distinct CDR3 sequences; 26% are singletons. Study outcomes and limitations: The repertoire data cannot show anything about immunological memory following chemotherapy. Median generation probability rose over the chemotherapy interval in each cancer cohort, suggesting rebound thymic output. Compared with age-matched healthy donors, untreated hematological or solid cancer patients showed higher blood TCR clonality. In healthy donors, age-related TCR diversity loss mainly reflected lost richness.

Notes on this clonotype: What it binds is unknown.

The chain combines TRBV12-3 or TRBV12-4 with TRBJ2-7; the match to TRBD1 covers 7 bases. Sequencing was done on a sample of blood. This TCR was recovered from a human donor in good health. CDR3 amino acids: CASSRGQVLYEQYF. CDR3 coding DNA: TGTGCCAGCAGCCGAGGACAGGTTTTATACGAGCAGTACTTC.